A single sample is the source of the 15 T cell receptor beta chains below, sequenced in a study of T cell changes during pregnancy in multiple sclerosis. Assay: immunoSEQ multiplex PCR; the TCRdb copy retains only in-frame clones and omits some. The sample includes tens of thousands of clones, roughly 92% of them seen just once. Sequencing was performed on peripheral blood, taken after pregnancy. The receptors were gathered from a female donor in good health, enrolled as a control in a pregnancy study.

This chain connects TRBV5-6 to TRBJ2-3; D gene unclear. The CDR3 sequence is 13 residues long. Looked up from germline, CDR1 is SGHDT and CDR2 is YYEEEE. V lost 0 bases and J lost 4, with 6 bases in between. CDR3 loop: CASSLVGADTQYF. The CDR3 DNA sequence: TGTGCCAGCAGCTTGGTGGGCGCAGATACGCAGTATTTT. The whole variable domain, remainder taken from reference TRBV5-6 and TRBJ2-3, is DAGVTQSPTHLIKTRGQQVTLRCSPKSGHDTVSWYQQALGQGPQFIFQYYEEEERQRGNFPDRFSGHQFPNYSSELNVNALLLGDSALYLCASSLVGADTQYFGPGTRLTVL.

This clone occurred once. The chain recombines TRBV5-1 with TRBJ2-5; no firm D call. Trimming shortened V by 0 bases and J by 5 bases, and 14 bases separated the two germline ends. The CDR3 is 15 residues long. Germline V CDR1 and CDR2: SGHRS, YFSETQ. This CDR3 reads CASSLDLVAWETQYF. As DNA, the CDR3 is TGCGCCAGCAGCTTGGACCTTGTAGCCTGGGAGACCCAGTACTTC.

This clone was seen only once. CDR3 region: CASSLGAGDSWRGYTF. Written as DNA, the CDR3 is TGTGCCAGCAGCTTAGGCGCAGGGGATTCTTGGAGAGGCTACACCTTC. V is TRBV7-2 and J is TRBJ1-2; a weak D match, TRBD1 (6 bases). Germline assignment: CDR1 SGHTA and CDR2 FQGNSA. V was cut by 1 base and J by 8 bases, with 20 bases left in between. This CDR3 contains 16 residues. Using reference TRBV7-2 and TRBJ1-2 for the parts outside the CDR3, the full variable domain is GAGVSQSPSNKVTEKGKDVELRCDPISGHTALYWYRQSLGQGLEFLIYFQGNSAPDKSGLPSDRFSAERTGGSVSTLTIQRTQQEDSAVYLCASSLGAGDSWRGYTFGSGTRLTVV.

The chain combines TRBV7-6 with TRBJ2-7, with D tentatively TRBD2 (5 bases). This CDR3 has 16 residues. Trimming shortened V by 1 base and J by 2 bases, and 15 bases separated the two germline ends. Germline assignment: CDR1 SGHVS and CDR2 FNYEAQ. CDR3 bases: TGTGCCAGCAGCTTAGATCAGGAGGCCCTAACCTACGAGCAGTACTTC. Translating gives CASSLDQEALTYEQYF.

This sequence joins TRBV28 and TRBJ2-7; D perhaps matches TRBD2 (6 bases). This CDR3 has 14 amino acids. Trimming cost V 4 bases and J 3 bases, with 13 bases left between them. Germline loops: CDR1 MDHEN, CDR2 SYDVKM. CDR3 sequence reads: CASSSLLGGYEQYF. In DNA, the CDR3 is TGTGCCAGCAGTTCACTCCTCGGGGGCTACGAGCAGTACTTC.

V gene TRBV28 combines with J gene TRBJ2-7, with 9 bases fitting TRBD2. Trimming cost V 6 bases and J 4 bases; bases outside gene matches: 7. The CDR3 covers 14 residues. CDR1 MDHEN and CDR2 SYDVKM come from the germline V gene. CDR3 sequence (DNA): TGTGCCAGCAGCAATAGCGGGAGCAAGTACGAGCAGTACTTC. Its translation is CASSNSGSKYEQYF.

The chain has TRBV6-4 and TRBJ1-2; 11 bases are a match to TRBD1. V shed 2 bases and J 4 bases; nucleotides not matched to a gene: 0. Germline CDR1 is MRHNA and CDR2 is SNTAGT. The CDR3 length is 14 residues. The DNA of the CDR3 is TGTGCCAGCAGTGACGGGACAGGGGGCTATGGCTACACCTTC. This translates into CASSDGTGGYGYTF.

The genes are TRBV7-2 and TRBJ1-1; perhaps TRBD1 as D (6 bases). Trimming left V 6 bases short and J 6 bases short, with 14 bases between. Germline V gives CDR1 SGHTA, CDR2 FQGNSA. The CDR3 has 13 residues. The CDR3 here is CASSRTAVAEAFF. In DNA, the CDR3 is TGTGCCAGCAGTCGGACAGCGGTCGCTGAAGCTTTCTTT.

The rearrangement uses TRBV5-4 and TRBJ1-4; the match to TRBD1 covers 8 bases. The CDR3 is made up of 13 amino acids. Germline V gene sequence: CDR1 SGHNT, CDR2 YYREEE (reference sequence). Trimming at V came to 4 bases and at J to 8 bases, leaving 4 bases not matched to a gene. In DNA form, the CDR3 reads TGTGCCAGCAGCGTGGGACAGGCGGAAAAACTGTTTTTT. Protein sequence: CASSVGQAEKLFF.

The CDR3 DNA is TGTGCCAGTAGTCCCCTGATAGGGGCGACTGAAGCTTTCTTT. Translation: CASSPLIGATEAFF. The chain recombines TRBV19 with TRBJ1-1; possibly TRBD1 for D (5 bases). Trimming removed 5 bases from V and 5 bases from J, with 15 bases in between. Per germline, CDR1 LNHDA and CDR2 SQIVND (reference sequence). The CDR3 totals 14 residues. Full variable domain (remainder filled in from reference TRBV19 and TRBJ1-1): DGGITQSPKYLFRKEGQNVTLSCEQNLNHDAMYWYRQDPGQGLRLIYYSQIVNDFQKGDIAEGYSVSREKKESFPLTVTSAQKNPTAFYLCASSPLIGATEAFFGQGTRLTVV.

This clone was found many times. The same CDR3 also results from other DNA sequences found in this sample. V is TRBV6-4 and J is TRBJ2-3, with 7 bases aligning to TRBD2. The CDR3 length is 14 residues. Germline values: CDR1 MRHNA, CDR2 SNTAGT. V was clipped by 2 bases and J by 1 base; unmatched bases: 0. CDR3 loop: CASSDAGGTDTQYF. The CDR3 nucleotides read TGTGCCAGCAGTGACGCGGGGGGCACAGATACGCAGTATTTT.

The rearrangement joins TRBV5-5 to TRBJ1-1; weak D call: TRBD1 (5 bases). Trimming removed 3 bases from V and 1 base from J, with 10 bases in between. Germline CDR1 and CDR2: SGHKS and YYEKEE (reference sequence). This CDR3 region has 14 residues. Written as DNA, the CDR3 is TGTGCCAGCAGCTGGGGAACAGGGAACACTGAAGCTTTCTTT. Translated, it gives CASSWGTGNTEAFF.

The chain recombines TRBV7-9 with TRBJ1-2; 8 nucleotides align to TRBD1. Germline V gene sequence: CDR1 SEHNR, CDR2 FQNEAQ (reference sequence). V shed 5 bases, J shed 4 bases, and the junction held 3 bases outside the gene matches. CDR3 length: 13 amino acids. The CDR3 spells CASSRDRLYGYTF. The CDR3, as DNA: TGTGCCAGCAGCCGGGACAGGCTCTATGGCTACACCTTC. The full variable domain, completed using reference TRBV7-9 and TRBJ1-2, is DTGVSQNPRHKITKRGQNVTFRCDPISEHNRLYWYRQTLGQGPEFLTYFQNEAQLEKSRLLSDRFSAERPKGSFSTLEIQRTEQGDSAMYLCASSRDRLYGYTFGSGTRLTVV.

The V gene is TRBV7-9, the J gene TRBJ2-5; D is undetermined. Trimming removed 2 bases from V and 2 bases from J, with 12 bases in between. CDR1 and CDR2 from the germline V gene are SEHNR and FQNEAQ (reference sequence). CDR3 length: 15 amino acids. The CDR3 sequence is CASSLFGSEQETQYF. CDR3 coding DNA: TGTGCCAGCAGCTTATTCGGTTCTGAACAAGAGACCCAGTACTTC.

The chain couples TRBV5-6 to TRBJ2-5; maybe TRBD1 (6 bases). Deletions cut 1 base from V and 5 bases from J, with 9 bases between. Germline lookup yields CDR1 SGHDT and CDR2 YYEEEE. The CDR3 runs 13 residues. CDR3 loop: CASSLFRGETQYF. In DNA form, the CDR3 reads TGTGCCAGCAGCTTGTTCAGGGGTGAGACCCAGTACTTC. The whole variable domain, remainder taken from reference TRBV5-6 and TRBJ2-5, is DAGVTQSPTHLIKTRGQQVTLRCSPKSGHDTVSWYQQALGQGPQFIFQYYEEEERQRGNFPDRFSGHQFPNYSSELNVNALLLGDSALYLCASSLFRGETQYFGPGTRLLVL.